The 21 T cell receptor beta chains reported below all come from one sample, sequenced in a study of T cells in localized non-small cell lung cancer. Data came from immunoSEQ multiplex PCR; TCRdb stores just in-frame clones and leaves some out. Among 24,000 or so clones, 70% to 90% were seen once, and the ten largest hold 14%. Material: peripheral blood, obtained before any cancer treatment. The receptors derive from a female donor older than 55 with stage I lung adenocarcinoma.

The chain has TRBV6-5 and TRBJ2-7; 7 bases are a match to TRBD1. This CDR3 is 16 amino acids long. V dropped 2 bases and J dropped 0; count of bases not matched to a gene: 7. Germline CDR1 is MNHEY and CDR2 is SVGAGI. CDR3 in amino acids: CASSYRLQGSSYEQYF. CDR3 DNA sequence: TGTGCCAGCAGTTACCGGCTACAGGGGTCCTCCTACGAGCAGTACTTC.

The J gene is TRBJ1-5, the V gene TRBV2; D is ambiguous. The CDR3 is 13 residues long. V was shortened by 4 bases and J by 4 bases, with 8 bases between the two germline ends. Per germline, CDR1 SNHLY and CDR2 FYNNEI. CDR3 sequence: CASSGGQNQPQHF. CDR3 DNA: TGTGCCAGCAGTGGAGGGCAAAATCAGCCCCAGCATTTT.

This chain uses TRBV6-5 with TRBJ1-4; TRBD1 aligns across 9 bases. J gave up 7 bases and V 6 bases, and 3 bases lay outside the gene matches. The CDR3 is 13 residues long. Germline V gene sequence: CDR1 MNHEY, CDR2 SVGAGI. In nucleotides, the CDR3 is TGTGCCAGCAGACAGGGGGCGGGTGAAAAACTGTTTTTT. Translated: CASRQGAGEKLFF.

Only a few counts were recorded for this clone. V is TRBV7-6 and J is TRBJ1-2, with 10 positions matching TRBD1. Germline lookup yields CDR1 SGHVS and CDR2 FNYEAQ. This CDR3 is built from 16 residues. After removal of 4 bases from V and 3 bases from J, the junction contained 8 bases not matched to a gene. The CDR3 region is CASSSSDRGLDYGYTF. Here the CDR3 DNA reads TGTGCCAGCAGCTCTTCCGACAGGGGGCTTGACTATGGCTACACCTTC.

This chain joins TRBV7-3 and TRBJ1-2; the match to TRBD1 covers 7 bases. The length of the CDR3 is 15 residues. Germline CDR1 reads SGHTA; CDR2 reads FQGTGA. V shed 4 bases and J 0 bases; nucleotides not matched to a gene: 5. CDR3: CASSSGDSTNYGYTF. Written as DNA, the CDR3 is TGTGCCAGCAGCTCAGGGGACAGCACTAACTATGGCTACACCTTC.

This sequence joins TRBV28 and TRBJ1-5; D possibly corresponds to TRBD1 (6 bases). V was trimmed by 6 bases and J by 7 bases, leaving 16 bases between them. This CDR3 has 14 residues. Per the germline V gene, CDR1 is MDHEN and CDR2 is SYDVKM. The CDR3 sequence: CASSANRVWQPQHF. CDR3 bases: TGTGCCAGCAGCGCCAACAGGGTTTGGCAGCCCCAGCATTTT.

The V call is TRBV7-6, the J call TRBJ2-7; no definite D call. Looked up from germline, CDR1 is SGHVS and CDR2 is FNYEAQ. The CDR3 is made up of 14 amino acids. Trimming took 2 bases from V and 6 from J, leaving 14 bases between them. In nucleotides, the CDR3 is TGTGCCAGCAGCTTATTCCCGACTCTGGGCGAGCAGTACTTC. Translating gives CASSLFPTLGEQYF.

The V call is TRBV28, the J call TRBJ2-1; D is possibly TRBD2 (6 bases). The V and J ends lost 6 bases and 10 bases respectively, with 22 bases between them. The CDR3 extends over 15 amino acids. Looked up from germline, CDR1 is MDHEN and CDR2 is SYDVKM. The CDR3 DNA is TGTGCCAGCAGCTCGGGGAAGGGAGGTTATGGCGAGCAGTTCTTC. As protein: CASSSGKGGYGEQFF. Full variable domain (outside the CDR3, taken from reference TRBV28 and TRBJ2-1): DVKVTQSSRYLVKRTGEKVFLECVQDMDHENMFWYRQDPGLGLRLIYFSYDVKMKEKGDIPEGYSVSREKKERFSLILESASTNQTSMYLCASSSGKGGYGEQFFGPGTRLTVL.

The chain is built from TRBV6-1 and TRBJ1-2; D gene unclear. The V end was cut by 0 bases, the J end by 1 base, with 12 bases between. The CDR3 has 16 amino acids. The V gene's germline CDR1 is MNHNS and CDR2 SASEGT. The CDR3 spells CASSEAGRLNNYGYTF. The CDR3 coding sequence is TGTGCCAGCAGTGAAGCGGGCAGGTTAAATAACTATGGCTACACCTTC.

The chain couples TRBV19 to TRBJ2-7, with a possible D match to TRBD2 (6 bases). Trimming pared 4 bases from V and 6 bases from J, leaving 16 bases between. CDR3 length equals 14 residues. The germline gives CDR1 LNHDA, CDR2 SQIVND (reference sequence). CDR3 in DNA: TGTGCCAGTAGTAACTCCGGGGGTTTTGGCGAGCAGTACTTC. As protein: CASSNSGGFGEQYF.

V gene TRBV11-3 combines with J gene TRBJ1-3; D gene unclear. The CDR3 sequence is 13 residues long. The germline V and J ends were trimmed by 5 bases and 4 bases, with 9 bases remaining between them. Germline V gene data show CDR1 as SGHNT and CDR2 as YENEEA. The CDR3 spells CASSPTSGNTIYF. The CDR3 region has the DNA TGTGCCAGCAGCCCCACTTCGGGAAACACCATATATTTT.

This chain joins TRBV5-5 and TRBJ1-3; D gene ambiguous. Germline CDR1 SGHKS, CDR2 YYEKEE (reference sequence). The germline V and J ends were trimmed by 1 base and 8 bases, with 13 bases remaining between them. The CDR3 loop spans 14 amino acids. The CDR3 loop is CASSLQSLGDTIYF. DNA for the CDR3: TGTGCCAGCAGCTTGCAATCCTTAGGTGACACCATATATTTT.

CDR3 nucleotides: TGCGCCAGCAGAGTTGACAGGGCCCTGGACATTCAGTACTTC. Encoded protein: CASRVDRALDIQYF. The V call is TRBV10-2, the J call TRBJ2-4, with 7 bases that match TRBD1. The CDR3 has 14 residues. Germline loops: CDR1 WSHSY, CDR2 SAAADI. Trimming removed 6 bases from V and 8 bases from J; junction bases left unmatched: 10.

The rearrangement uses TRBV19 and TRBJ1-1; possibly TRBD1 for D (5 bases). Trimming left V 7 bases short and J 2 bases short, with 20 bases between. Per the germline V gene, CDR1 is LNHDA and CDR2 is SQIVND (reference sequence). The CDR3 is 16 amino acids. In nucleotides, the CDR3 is TGTGCCAGTAACCCTATCTCATCACAGGTAAACACTGAAGCTTTCTTT. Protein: CASNPISSQVNTEAFF.

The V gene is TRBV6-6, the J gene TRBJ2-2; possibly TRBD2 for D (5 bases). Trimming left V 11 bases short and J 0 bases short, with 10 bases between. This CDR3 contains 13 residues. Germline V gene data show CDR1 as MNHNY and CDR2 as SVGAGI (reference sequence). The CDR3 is CAGRGSNTGELFF. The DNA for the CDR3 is TGTGCCGGCCGGGGTTCGAACACCGGGGAGCTGTTTTTT.

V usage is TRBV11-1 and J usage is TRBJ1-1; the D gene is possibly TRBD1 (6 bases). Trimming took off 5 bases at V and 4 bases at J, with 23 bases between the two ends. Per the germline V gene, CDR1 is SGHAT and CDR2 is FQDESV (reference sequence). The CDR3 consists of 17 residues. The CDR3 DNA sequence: TGTGCCAGCAGCATGGCCGGCAGGGGACTGGGCGGCACTGAAGCTTTCTTT. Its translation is CASSMAGRGLGGTEAFF.

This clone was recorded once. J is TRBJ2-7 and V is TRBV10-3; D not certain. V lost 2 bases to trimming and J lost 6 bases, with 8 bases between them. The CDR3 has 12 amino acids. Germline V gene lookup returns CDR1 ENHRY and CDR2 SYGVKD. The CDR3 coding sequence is TGTGCCATCAGTGAGGTCGACGGCGAGCAGTACTTC. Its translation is CAISEVDGEQYF.

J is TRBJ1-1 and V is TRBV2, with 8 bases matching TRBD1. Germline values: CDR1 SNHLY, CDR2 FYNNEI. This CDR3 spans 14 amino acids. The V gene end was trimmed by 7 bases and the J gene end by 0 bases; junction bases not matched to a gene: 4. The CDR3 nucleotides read TGTGCCAGCAACGGACAGGGATTGAACACTGAAGCTTTCTTT. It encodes CASNGQGLNTEAFF.

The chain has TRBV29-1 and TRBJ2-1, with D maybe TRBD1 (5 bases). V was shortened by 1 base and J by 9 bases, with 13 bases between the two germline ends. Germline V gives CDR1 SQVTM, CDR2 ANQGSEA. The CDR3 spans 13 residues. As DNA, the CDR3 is TGCAGCGTTGAAGGTCAGGGATACGGTGAGCAGTTCTTC. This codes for CSVEGQGYGEQFF.

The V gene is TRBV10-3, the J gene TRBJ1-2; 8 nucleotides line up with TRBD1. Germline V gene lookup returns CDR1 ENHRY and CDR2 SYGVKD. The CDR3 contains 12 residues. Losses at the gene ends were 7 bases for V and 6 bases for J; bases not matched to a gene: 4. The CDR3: CAITQTGDGYTF. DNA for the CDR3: TGTGCCATCACCCAGACAGGGGATGGCTACACCTTC.

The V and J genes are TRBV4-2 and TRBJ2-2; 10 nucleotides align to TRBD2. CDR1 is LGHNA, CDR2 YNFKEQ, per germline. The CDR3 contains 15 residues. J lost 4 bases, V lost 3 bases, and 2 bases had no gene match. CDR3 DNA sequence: TGTGCCAGCAGCCACCCTAGCGGGAGCACCGGGGAGCTGTTTTTT. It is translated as CASSHPSGSTGELFF.